This T cell receptor beta chain is drawn from a study of identical twins. CDR3 length: 16 amino acids. Unmatched junction bases numbered 5, after V lost 4 bases and J lost 0 bases. Germline CDR1 and CDR2: SGHAT and FQNNGV. MiXCR, applied by TCRdb to the 5' RACE reads, yields one record per CDR3 protein. This sample has 700,000 to 950,000 distinct CDR3 sequences, with 12% found just once. Study results and limitations: Beta out-of-frame sequences showed weaker excess sharing between twins. Abundant beta clonotypes from cord blood bore fewer insertions; memory repertoires lacked this pattern.

This clonotype was seen more than once but under ten times. What it binds is not known. The same specimen was also included in a second study, on yellow fever vaccine responses in identical twins.

Input material: PBMCs. The origin of this receptor is a woman aged 18-29 years in good health. The rearrangement links TRBV11-2 to TRBJ2-2, with 7 bases that match TRBD1. This CDR3 is CASSSRQGTNTGELFF. Written as DNA, the CDR3 is TGTGCCAGCAGCTCAAGACAGGGAACGAACACCGGGGAGCTGTTTTTT.